This T cell receptor (beta chain) was retrieved from a study of blood T cell repertoires in COVID-19. Study as a whole: Spain, Italy and the United States supplied samples that represented acute and convalescent COVID-19.

Profiled with immunoSEQ multiplex PCR; TCRdb holds only in-frame clones, not every one. The sample has a few hundred thousand clones, 75% to 90% seen once. Looked up from germline, CDR1 is LGHNA and CDR2 is YSLEER. J gave up 0 bases and V 0 bases, and 8 bases lay outside the gene matches. CDR3 size: 18 residues. The genes are TRBV4-3 and TRBJ2-3; TRBD1 agrees at 8 bases. Sequences were obtained from peripheral blood. This sequence originates from a woman in her forties or fifties who had recovered from COVID-19. CDR3 DNA sequence: TGCGCCAGCAGCCAAGATCCTCCAGGGGGCACGAGCACAGATACGCAGTATTTT. As protein: CASSQDPPGGTSTDTQYF.